The 28 T cell receptor beta chains in this list originate from one sample, sequenced in a study of response to subunit inactivated influenza vaccine. TCRdb re-called the RT-PCR reads with MiXCR, one entry per CDR3 protein. Seen here are about 830,000 distinct CDR3 sequences, approximately 17% observed once, and the top ten hold 11%. The sample in question was PBMCs from blood, obtained less than 6 days after vaccination. The receptors shown here come from a man aged 45-65 years who received an inactivated influenza vaccine.

This rearrangement joins TRBV29-1 to TRBJ1-1; 8 bases agree with TRBD1. Unmatched junction bases numbered 6, after V lost 7 bases and J lost 2 bases. This CDR3 spans 13 amino acids. The germline CDR1 and CDR2 sequences are SQVTM and ANQGSEA. This chain's CDR3 is CSAGQGSNTEAFF. Written as DNA, the CDR3 is TGCAGCGCCGGACAGGGATCTAACACTGAAGCTTTCTTT.

This clonotype has more than one count but fewer than ten. The chain couples TRBV11-2 to TRBJ2-3; 8 bases are shared with TRBD1. The CDR3 spans 15 residues. The V gene's germline CDR1 is SGHAT and CDR2 FQNNGV. The V segment lost 0 bases and the J segment 4 bases; nucleotides outside the gene matches: 3. CDR3 protein: CASSLDQTGADTQYF. In DNA form, the CDR3 reads TGTGCCAGCAGCTTAGATCAGACAGGGGCAGATACGCAGTATTTT.

V and J are TRBV7-9 and TRBJ1-2, with TRBD1 identical over 8 bases. Trimming removed 1 base from V and 3 bases from J; junction bases left unmatched: 1. Germline V gene sequence: CDR1 SEHNR, CDR2 FQNEAQ (reference sequence). CDR3 size: 14 residues. The CDR3 sequence: CASSLGTGYYGYTF. Here the CDR3 DNA reads TGTGCCAGCAGCTTAGGGACAGGGTACTATGGCTACACCTTC.

V is TRBV12-3 or TRBV12-4 and J is TRBJ2-1; TRBD1 matches 9 bases. CDR3 length: 15 residues. Trimming removed 6 bases from V and 3 bases from J; junction bases left unmatched: 6. CDR3 sequence: CASSPTGGNYNEQFF. For the CDR3, the DNA is TGTGCCAGCAGCCCAACAGGGGGCAACTACAATGAGCAGTTCTTC.

The chain uses TRBV4-3 and TRBJ2-1, with a possible D match to TRBD2 (5 bases). Per the germline V gene, CDR1 is LGHNA and CDR2 is YSLEER. V lost 1 base, J lost 6 bases, and 13 bases lay in between. This CDR3 is 15 amino acids long. The DNA of the CDR3 is TGCGCCAGCAGCCAAGGGGGAGTCAGGCCCAATGAGCAGTTCTTC. Amino acid sequence: CASSQGGVRPNEQFF.

There are a few counts of this clonotype. V is TRBV20-1 and J is TRBJ2-2; tentatively, D is TRBD2 (6 bases). Looked up from germline, CDR1 is DFQATT and CDR2 is SNEGSKA (reference sequence). V lost 3 bases to trimming and J lost 7 bases, with 12 bases between them. There are 13 residues in the CDR3. This CDR3 is CSASRRELGELFF. For the CDR3, the DNA is TGCAGTGCTAGTAGGCGGGAACTCGGGGAGCTGTTTTTT.

This clonotype was counted between two and nine times. The chain has TRBV7-9 and TRBJ1-1; tentative D call: TRBD1 (5 bases). Trimming shortened V by 1 base and J by 0 bases, and 12 bases separated the two germline ends. CDR1 is SEHNR, CDR2 FQNEAQ, per germline (reference sequence). The CDR3 contains 16 residues. The DNA for the CDR3 is TGTGCCAGCAGCTTAGGAATGGGGACTATGAACACTGAAGCTTTCTTT. It specifies CASSLGMGTMNTEAFF.

The rearrangement links TRBV10-3 to TRBJ2-7; maybe TRBD1 (6 bases). The V gene lost 2 bases and the J gene lost 3 bases, with 8 bases spanning the gap. Germline V gene lookup returns CDR1 ENHRY and CDR2 SYGVKD. This CDR3 contains 13 residues. The CDR3 region is CAISETQGYEQYF. The CDR3 DNA is TGTGCCATCAGTGAGACACAGGGCTACGAGCAGTACTTC.

This clonotype was seen more than once but under ten times. The chain uses TRBV12-3 or TRBV12-4 and TRBJ1-6; D gene uncertain. This CDR3 spans 15 amino acids. Trimming shortened V by 6 bases and J by 0 bases, and 9 bases separated the two germline ends. CDR3 nucleotide sequence: TGTGCCAGCAGCCAGAGGAGCTCCTATAATTCACCCCTCCACTTT. Translation gives CASSQRSSYNSPLHF.

This chain joins TRBV9 and TRBJ2-7, with D possibly TRBD2 on 5 matching bases. Germline CDR1 and CDR2: SGDLS and YYNGEE. The V end lost 0 bases, the J end lost 3 bases, and 13 bases lay between the germline ends. The CDR3 has 15 residues. CDR3 sequence: CASSVEVGASYEQYF. CDR3 DNA: TGTGCCAGCAGCGTAGAGGTGGGAGCAAGCTACGAGCAGTACTTC.

In its sample, this clonotype was seen many times. The chain recombines TRBV6-5 with TRBJ2-3, with TRBD2 identical over 7 bases. The CDR3 contains 17 residues. J lost 1 base, V lost 2 bases, and 9 bases had no gene match. In germline, CDR1 is MNHEY, CDR2 SVGAGI. DNA of the CDR3: TGTGCCAGCAGTTACGAACTGCCAGGGAGGGGCACAGATACGCAGTATTTT. Residues: CASSYELPGRGTDTQYF.

The genes are TRBV13 and TRBJ1-6; the D gene is possibly TRBD1 (5 bases). This CDR3 contains 15 residues. Trimming shortened V by 5 bases and J by 8 bases, and 16 bases separated the two germline ends. Per germline, CDR1 PRHDT and CDR2 FYEKMQ (reference sequence). The CDR3 nucleotides read TGTGCCAGCAGCAAGGACACATACATAGATTCACCCCTCCACTTT. This codes for CASSKDTYIDSPLHF.

The rearrangement uses TRBV12-3 or TRBV12-4 and TRBJ2-5; either TRBD1 or TRBD2 may fit D (5 bases each). Trimming removed 1 base from V and 1 base from J, with 16 bases in between. The CDR3 has 17 amino acids. CDR3 coding DNA: TGTGCCAGCAGTTTAGGAAGGGGACGGCTAATCCAAGAGACCCAGTACTTC. This codes for CASSLGRGRLIQETQYF.

The V call is TRBV7-2, the J call TRBJ2-7; 9 nucleotides agree with TRBD2. The ends lost 3 bases at V and 3 bases at J; junction bases unmatched: 6. The germline V gene encodes CDR1 SGHTA and CDR2 FQGNSA. CDR3 length equals 15 residues. CDR3 in DNA: TGTGCCAGCAGCTTCTGGCGGGAGGGCCGCTACGAGCAGTACTTC. Its protein is CASSFWREGRYEQYF.

This clonotype was seen many times. V is TRBV10-3 and J is TRBJ2-3; 7 positions match TRBD2. Germline V gene data show CDR1 as ENHRY and CDR2 as SYGVKD. CDR3 length: 13 amino acids. V trimming: 9 bases; J trimming: 3 bases; junction bases outside the gene matches: 6. CDR3 loop: CAMRERDTDTQYF. CDR3 in DNA: TGTGCCATGAGAGAGCGGGATACAGATACGCAGTATTTT.

J is TRBJ2-6 and V is TRBV5-1; D is perhaps TRBD2 (5 bases). There are 17 residues in the CDR3. CDR1 SGHRS and CDR2 YFSETQ come from the germline V gene. Trimming left V 0 bases short and J 2 bases short, with 12 bases between. This CDR3 is CASSLDPSGAGANVLTF. The CDR3 nucleotides read TGCGCCAGCAGCTTGGATCCTTCCGGGGCTGGGGCCAACGTCCTGACTTTC.

This clonotype was detected only a few times. V usage is TRBV3-1 and J usage is TRBJ2-2, with TRBD1 matching 7 bases. There are 15 residues in the CDR3. V was clipped by 4 bases and J by 5 bases; unmatched bases: 7. Germline CDR1 LGHDT, CDR2 YNNKEL (reference sequence). This CDR3 is CASSPRGLRTGELFF. The CDR3 nucleotides are TGTGCCAGCAGCCCAAGGGGGCTTAGGACCGGGGAGCTGTTTTTT.

The chain couples TRBV28 to TRBJ2-5, with 7 bases that match TRBD1. The CDR3 sequence is 17 residues long. Looked up from germline, CDR1 is MDHEN and CDR2 is SYDVKM. Losses at the gene ends were 3 bases for V and 1 base for J; bases not matched to a gene: 11. The CDR3 DNA follows: TGTGCCAGCAGTTTCGTATCGGACAGGATTTCCCAAGAGACCCAGTACTTC. This encodes CASSFVSDRISQETQYF. The complete variable domain, with remaining parts taken from reference TRBV28 and TRBJ2-5, reads DVKVTQSSRYLVKRTGEKVFLECVQDMDHENMFWYRQDPGLGLRLIYFSYDVKMKEKGDIPEGYSVSREKKERFSLILESASTNQTSMYLCASSFVSDRISQETQYFGPGTRLLVL.

The chain carries TRBV2 and TRBJ2-1; D is perhaps TRBD2 (5 bases). The CDR3 runs to 15 residues. Trimming cost V 6 bases and J 3 bases, with 15 bases left between them. Germline CDR1 SNHLY, CDR2 FYNNEI. CDR3 in amino acids: CASRINSGNYNEQFF. The CDR3 DNA reads as TGTGCCAGCAGAATAAATTCGGGGAACTACAATGAGCAGTTCTTC.

The CDR3, as DNA: TGTGCCAGCAGGGGACAGGGGGCGGCCATTCAGTACTTC. Its translation is CASRGQGAAIQYF. The chain has TRBV28 and TRBJ2-4; 12 nucleotides align to TRBD1. V gave up 6 bases and J gave up 9 bases; unmatched junction bases: 3. The CDR3 covers 13 residues. Germline values: CDR1 MDHEN, CDR2 SYDVKM.

This clonotype has only a few counts. The gene calls are TRBV6-2 or TRBV6-3 and TRBJ2-2, with D unclear. The V end was cut by 2 bases, the J end by 3 bases, with 7 bases between. Per germline, CDR1 MNHEY and CDR2 SVGEGT. The CDR3 is 14 amino acids. The CDR3, as DNA: TGTGCCAGCAGTTACGTGACATACACCGGGGAGCTGTTTTTT. Its protein is CASSYVTYTGELFF.

This clonotype came up many times. The chain is built from TRBV6-2 or TRBV6-3 and TRBJ1-1; a possible D gene is TRBD1 (6 bases). The germline CDR1 and CDR2 sequences are MNHEY and SVGEGT. This CDR3 contains 14 residues. The V gene lost 2 bases and the J gene lost 6 bases, with 13 bases spanning the gap. The CDR3 sequence: CASSYHPQGSEAFF. The CDR3 DNA sequence: TGTGCCAGCAGTTACCACCCACAGGGCTCTGAAGCTTTCTTT.

This clonotype turned up a few times. This sequence joins TRBV5-6 and TRBJ2-1, with D tentatively TRBD1 or TRBD2 (5 bases each). The V end was cut by 1 base, the J end by 6 bases, with 11 bases between. Per the germline V gene, CDR1 is SGHDT and CDR2 is YYEEEE. The CDR3 spans 14 residues. CDR3 protein: CASSLWGSSNEQFF. DNA of the CDR3: TGTGCCAGCAGCTTGTGGGGGAGCTCCAATGAGCAGTTCTTC.

This sequence joins TRBV18 and TRBJ1-5; TRBD1 is a possible D gene (6 bases). V lost 1 base, J lost 6 bases, and 13 bases lay in between. The CDR3 is 15 residues long. The germline CDR1 and CDR2 sequences are KGHSH and LQKENI. The CDR3 region has the DNA TGTGCCAGCTCACCACTTCAGGGGAGCGGTCAGCCCCAGCATTTT. Translating it yields CASSPLQGSGQPQHF.

The chain joins TRBV28 to TRBJ2-2; possibly TRBD2 for D (6 bases). The V and J ends lost 7 bases and 2 bases respectively, with 14 bases between them. The CDR3 contains 15 residues. CDR1 is MDHEN, CDR2 SYDVKM, per germline. DNA for the CDR3: TGTGCCAGCACCCTCGGAGGGTTTAACACCGGGGAGCTGTTTTTT. Translated: CASTLGGFNTGELFF.

The chain uses TRBV10-2 and TRBJ2-5; 16 nucleotides agree with TRBD2. With 6 bases clipped from V and 5 bases from J, the junction kept 9 bases outside the gene matches. The germline V gene encodes CDR1 WSHSY and CDR2 SAAADI. The CDR3 loop spans 17 amino acids. CDR3 sequence: CASRAGTSGGARETQYF. The CDR3, as DNA: TGCGCCAGCAGAGCCGGGACTAGCGGGGGGGCAAGGGAGACCCAGTACTTC.

This clonotype was picked up a small number of times. The V call is TRBV4-2, the J call TRBJ1-2; TRBD1 is a possible D gene (6 bases). This CDR3 has 14 residues. From germline, CDR1 is LGHNA and CDR2 YNFKEQ. V was pared by 1 base and J by 4 bases, with 10 bases between. Here the CDR3 reads CASSQVDRSYGYTF. CDR3 sequence (DNA): TGTGCCAGCAGCCAAGTCGACAGGAGCTATGGCTACACCTTC.

V gene TRBV15 combines with J gene TRBJ1-2, with D possibly being TRBD1 (6 bases). The CDR3 loop spans 15 amino acids. The germline V gene encodes CDR1 LNHNV and CDR2 YYDKDF (reference sequence). V was pared by 3 bases and J by 7 bases, with 18 bases between. The CDR3 protein is CATSRGGTPRSGYTF. The CDR3 coding sequence is TGTGCCACCAGCAGGGGGGGGACACCACGAAGTGGCTACACCTTC.